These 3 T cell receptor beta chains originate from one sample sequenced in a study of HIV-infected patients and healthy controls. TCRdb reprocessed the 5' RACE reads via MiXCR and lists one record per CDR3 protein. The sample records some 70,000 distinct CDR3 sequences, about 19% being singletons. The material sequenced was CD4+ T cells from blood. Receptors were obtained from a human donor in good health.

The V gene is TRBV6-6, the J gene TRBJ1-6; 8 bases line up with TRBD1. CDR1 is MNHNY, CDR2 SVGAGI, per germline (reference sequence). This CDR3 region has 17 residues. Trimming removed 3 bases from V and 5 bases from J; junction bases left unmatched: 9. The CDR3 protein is CASSYGGTGGDNSPLHF. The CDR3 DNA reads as TGTGCCAGCAGTTATGGGGGGACAGGCGGCGATAATTCACCCCTCCACTTT.

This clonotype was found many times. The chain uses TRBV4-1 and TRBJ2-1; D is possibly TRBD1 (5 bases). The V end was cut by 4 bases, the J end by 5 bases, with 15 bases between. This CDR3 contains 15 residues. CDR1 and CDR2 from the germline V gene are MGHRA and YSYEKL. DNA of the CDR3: TGCGCCAGCAGCCTCGTGTCCCGCAGGGACAATGAGCAGTTCTTC. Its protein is CASSLVSRRDNEQFF.

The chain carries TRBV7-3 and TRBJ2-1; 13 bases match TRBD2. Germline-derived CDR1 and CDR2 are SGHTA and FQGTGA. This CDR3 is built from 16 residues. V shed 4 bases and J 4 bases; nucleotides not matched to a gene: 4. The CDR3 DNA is TGTGCCAGCAGCTCCACGACTAGCGGGGGGTACAATGAGCAGTTCTTC. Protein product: CASSSTTSGGYNEQFF.